The T cell receptor (beta chain) described here comes from a study of blood T cell repertoires in COVID-19. In the study overall: Some COVID-19 samples were acute and others convalescent; all came from the United States, Italy and Spain. PBMCs, B-cell-depleted T cells, or T cells provided the cDNA or gDNA that made up the material.

In the study's own analysis: Cell counts per sample came from amplifying reference gene primers. TCRdb's table, derived via immunoSEQ multiplex PCR, lists solely in-frame clones and lacks some. Clonal size and the V and J genes are those of that table, whereas D and trimming came from the DNA. The data hold about 180,000 clones, with about 91% observed a single time. CDR3 length: 16 residues. CDR1 and CDR2 from the germline V gene are LNHDA and SQIVND (reference sequence). The junction had 11 bases not matched to a gene; V was cut back by 3 bases and J by 3 bases. The V and J genes are TRBV19 and TRBJ2-7; 7 nucleotides align to TRBD2. Sequenced material: peripheral blood. The TCR originated in a woman in her twenties or thirties with acute or convalescent COVID-19. CDR3 protein: CASSMREGVSIYEQYF. The CDR3, as DNA: TGTGCCAGTAGTATGAGGGAGGGAGTCTCCATCTACGAGCAGTACTTC.